This is a list of T cell receptor beta chains from one sample in a study of Ad26.COV2.S vaccination and SARS-CoV-2 variants. Repertoires were generated with immunoSEQ multiplex PCR, while TCRdb's copy carries only in-frame clones and drops some. The table records roughly 700,000 clones, around 89% of them present only once. The specimen comprised peripheral blood, sampled in a trial of Ad26.COV2.S vaccine versus placebo. These receptor sequences come from a person aged 18-65 years who received the Ad26.COV2.S COVID-19 vaccine or a placebo. Both conserved end residues are part of each CDR3. The order of the fields is CDR3 DNA, CDR3 protein, clone size, J gene, CDR3 length, D gene, V gene. D genes are given only for firm matches. Size values are once, few and many counts, or a class for expanded clones, and some rows have none.

CDR3nt: TGTGCCAGCAGCCCCAGACAAGGGGGCTGGGAGACCCAGTACTTC
CDR3aa: CASSPRQGGWETQYF
abundance: -
j_gene: TRBJ2-5
len: 15
d_gene: TRBD1
v_gene: TRBV5-6

CDR3nt: TGTGCCAGCAGCTTGATTAGGGGAGGCTACACCTTC
CDR3aa: CASSLIRGGYTF
abundance: -
j_gene: TRBJ1-2
len: 12
d_gene: -
v_gene: TRBV7-2

CDR3nt: TGTGCCATCGGTGCCGGTTTGGGGACAGGGAGCAATGAGCAGTTCTTC
CDR3aa: CAIGAGLGTGSNEQFF
abundance: -
j_gene: TRBJ2-1
len: 16
d_gene: TRBD1
v_gene: TRBV10-3

CDR3nt: TGTGCCAGTAGTATTTACGACACGCGCTACGAGCAGTACTTC
CDR3aa: CASSIYDTRYEQYF
abundance: -
j_gene: TRBJ2-7
len: 14
d_gene: -
v_gene: TRBV19

CDR3nt: TGTGCCAGCAGTCCACAGGGGGTTAGCACCGGGGAGCTGTTTTTT
CDR3aa: CASSPQGVSTGELFF
abundance: -
j_gene: TRBJ2-2
len: 15
d_gene: TRBD1
v_gene: TRBV25-1

CDR3nt: TGTGCCAGCAGTTTATCCGCGGGGTTCAATCAGCCCCAGCATTTT
CDR3aa: CASSLSAGFNQPQHF
abundance: -
j_gene: TRBJ1-5
len: 15
d_gene: -
v_gene: TRBV27

CDR3nt: TGTGCCAGCAAGAGCGGATACACAGATACGCAGTATTTT
CDR3aa: CASKSGYTDTQYF
abundance: -
j_gene: TRBJ2-3
len: 13
d_gene: -
v_gene: TRBV2

CDR3nt: TGTGCCAGCAGCGTACAAGGGGGCGCGGGCCAAGAGACCCAGTACTTC
CDR3aa: CASSVQGGAGQETQYF
abundance: -
j_gene: TRBJ2-5
len: 16
d_gene: TRBD1
v_gene: TRBV9

CDR3nt: TGTGCCAGCAGCCAAAGCGGGGGGGCCGAAAAGACCCAGTACTTC
CDR3aa: CASSQSGGAEKTQYF
abundance: -
j_gene: TRBJ2-5
len: 15
d_gene: TRBD2
v_gene: TRBV7-2

CDR3nt: TGTGCCAGCAGCTTAAGTTGGGCTAATAATTCACCCCTCCACTTT
CDR3aa: CASSLSWANNSPLHF
abundance: -
j_gene: TRBJ1-6
len: 15
d_gene: -
v_gene: TRBV7-3

CDR3nt: TGCAGTGCTAGTCTGCGGGGGGTGAGCACAGATACGCAGTATTTT
CDR3aa: CSASLRGVSTDTQYF
abundance: -
j_gene: TRBJ2-3
len: 15
d_gene: TRBD2
v_gene: TRBV20-1

CDR3nt: TGTGCCAGCAGCCAAGGGGACACCTCCTACGAGCAGTACTTC
CDR3aa: CASSQGDTSYEQYF
abundance: -
j_gene: TRBJ2-7
len: 14
d_gene: -
v_gene: TRBV14

CDR3nt: TGTGCCAGCAGTTACTCGTGGACAGGGCGGGTCGGCAATCAGCCCCAGCATTTT
CDR3aa: CASSYSWTGRVGNQPQHF
abundance: -
j_gene: TRBJ1-5
len: 18
d_gene: TRBD1
v_gene: TRBV6-2/TRBV6-3

CDR3nt: TGCGCCAGCAGTCCGGGGAACGAGCAGTACTTC
CDR3aa: CASSPGNEQYF
abundance: -
j_gene: TRBJ2-7
len: 11
d_gene: -
v_gene: TRBV23-1

CDR3nt: TGTGCCAGCAGCCTTGACAGGGGGCGGGCTTATGGCTACACCTTC
CDR3aa: CASSLDRGRAYGYTF
abundance: once
j_gene: TRBJ1-2
len: 15
d_gene: TRBD1
v_gene: TRBV2

CDR3nt: TGTGCCAGCTCACCAGACTTGGCGAACACTGAAGCTTTCTTT
CDR3aa: CASSPDLANTEAFF
abundance: -
j_gene: TRBJ1-1
len: 14
d_gene: -
v_gene: TRBV18

CDR3nt: TGTGCCACCAGTGAAGACAGGGGGTCGACCCAGTACTTC
CDR3aa: CATSEDRGSTQYF
abundance: -
j_gene: TRBJ2-5
len: 13
d_gene: TRBD1
v_gene: TRBV24-1

CDR3nt: TGTGCCAGCAGACGACAGTGGAATCAGCCCCAGCATTTT
CDR3aa: CASRRQWNQPQHF
abundance: -
j_gene: TRBJ1-5
len: 13
d_gene: -
v_gene: TRBV27

CDR3nt: TGCGCCAGCAGTCCGGACGGTAATAGCAATCAGCCCCAGCATTTT
CDR3aa: CASSPDGNSNQPQHF
abundance: -
j_gene: TRBJ1-5
len: 15
d_gene: -
v_gene: TRBV5-1

CDR3nt: TGTGCCAGCAGCTTAAGGGCAGGGGGGAACACTGAAGCTTTCTTT
CDR3aa: CASSLRAGGNTEAFF
abundance: -
j_gene: TRBJ1-1
len: 15
d_gene: TRBD1
v_gene: TRBV7-9

CDR3nt: TGCGCCAGCCAGGGAACCCTATCTGGGGCCAACGTCCTGACTTTC
CDR3aa: CASQGTLSGANVLTF
abundance: -
j_gene: TRBJ2-6
len: 15
d_gene: -
v_gene: TRBV5-1

CDR3nt: TGTGCCAGCAGTGGCCAACTGTTTTCGGGTGAGCAGTTCTTC
CDR3aa: CASSGQLFSGEQFF
abundance: -
j_gene: TRBJ2-1
len: 14
d_gene: -
v_gene: TRBV6-4

CDR3nt: TGTGCCTGGACAGGGGGTTTCACTGAAGCTTTCTTT
CDR3aa: CAWTGGFTEAFF
abundance: -
j_gene: TRBJ1-1
len: 12
d_gene: TRBD1
v_gene: TRBV30

CDR3nt: TGTGCCAGCAGCACACGGGACAGAAGCCCCGGTGGGGCCAACGTCCTGACTTTC
CDR3aa: CASSTRDRSPGGANVLTF
abundance: -
j_gene: TRBJ2-6
len: 18
d_gene: TRBD1
v_gene: TRBV7-2

CDR3nt: TGTGCCAGCATGCCCGCCGGGACTAGCGGGAGAAGGTATGAGCAGTTCTTC
CDR3aa: CASMPAGTSGRRYEQFF
abundance: -
j_gene: TRBJ2-1
len: 17
d_gene: TRBD2
v_gene: TRBV25-1